Reported below is one T cell receptor beta chain. Trimming took 8 bases from V and 4 from J, leaving 12 bases between them. The CDR3 has 12 residues. Germline CDR1 SQVTM, CDR2 ANQGSEA. It was during active infection that Seattle patients were enrolled and then longitudinally followed. Data came from immunoSEQ multiplex PCR; TCRdb stores just in-frame clones and leaves some out. The sample shows 150,000 to 200,000 clones, approximately 85% of them seen only once. This specimen belongs to a study of blood T cell repertoires in COVID-19. Study as a whole: Material from acute and convalescent COVID-19 was sourced from the United States, Italy and Spain.

This receptor was identified in a woman aged 50 to 60 with COVID-19, enrolled during active disease. V gene TRBV29-1 combines with J gene TRBJ1-3, with D perhaps TRBD1 (5 bases). The sample taken for sequencing was peripheral blood. CDR3 sequence: CSPGWGGNTIYF. The CDR3, as DNA: TGCAGCCCTGGGTGGGGCGGAAACACCATATATTTT.